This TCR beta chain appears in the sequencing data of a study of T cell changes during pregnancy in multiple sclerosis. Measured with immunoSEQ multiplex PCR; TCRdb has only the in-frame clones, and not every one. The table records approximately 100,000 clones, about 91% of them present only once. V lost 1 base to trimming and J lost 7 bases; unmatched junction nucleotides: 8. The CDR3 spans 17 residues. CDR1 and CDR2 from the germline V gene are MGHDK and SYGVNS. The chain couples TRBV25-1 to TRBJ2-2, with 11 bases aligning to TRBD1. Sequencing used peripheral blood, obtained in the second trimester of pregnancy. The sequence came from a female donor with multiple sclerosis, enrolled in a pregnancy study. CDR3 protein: CASSEWAGQGEIGELFF. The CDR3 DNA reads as TGTGCCAGCAGTGAATGGGCGGGACAGGGGGAAATCGGGGAGCTGTTTTTT.